This TCR beta chain was captured in a study of blood T cell repertoires in COVID-19. Study background: The cDNA or gDNA used as material had been derived from T cells, B-cell-depleted T cells, or PBMCs.

Participant age was roughly 18 to 100 years, and participants resided in 25 or so US areas. Cohort 3 donors were reported recovered after two negative PCRs, clearance, or symptom resolution. Original methodology: The assay estimated nucleated cells by amplifying reference gene primers. The data were produced by immunoSEQ multiplex PCR, yet TCRdb's version contains in-frame clones alone and is incomplete. Clone size and the V and J calls come from that table; the DNA yielded D and trimming. The sample lists some 390,000 clones; 85% to 90% were seen once. The source of this sequence is a woman between 25 and 40 years old who had recovered from COVID-19. Sequencing used PBMCs or T cells enriched from blood (not recorded which).

The CDR3 loop is CAWSNQAWGQVNAEAFF. In nucleotides, the CDR3 is TGTGCCTGGAGCAACCAAGCCTGGGGCCAAGTAAACGCTGAAGCTTTCTTT. This chain uses TRBV30 with TRBJ1-1; D may be TRBD1 (5 bases). Germline V gene data show CDR1 as GTSNPN and CDR2 as SVGIG (reference sequence). V was trimmed by 3 bases and J by 6 bases, leaving 26 bases between them. The CDR3 runs to 17 residues.